These 2 T cell receptor beta chains were sequenced from one sample in a study of blood T cell repertoires in COVID-19. Data came from immunoSEQ multiplex PCR; TCRdb stores just in-frame clones and leaves some out. The profile shows approximately 210,000 clones, approximately 80% of them singletons. Sequencing was performed on PBMCs or T cells enriched from blood (not recorded which). These receptors were taken from a young man with acute COVID-19.

The rearrangement links TRBV5-1 to TRBJ1-2; TRBD1 aligns across 7 bases. This CDR3 region has 14 residues. V lost 3 bases to trimming and J lost 2 bases; unmatched junction nucleotides: 4. Germline assignment: CDR1 SGHRS and CDR2 YFSETQ. The CDR3 coding sequence is TGCGCCAGCAGCTCCGGACAGGAGAACTATGGCTACACCTTC. Residues: CASSSGQENYGYTF.

This sequence joins TRBV19 and TRBJ2-7; weak D call: TRBD2 (5 bases). This CDR3 has 9 amino acids. Germline V CDR1 and CDR2: LNHDA, SQIVND (reference sequence). The CDR3, as DNA: TGTGCCAGTAGTATGGAGGCTACAGTC. Its protein product is CASSMEATV.